This record covers a single T cell receptor (beta chain). Within the sample, other DNA sequences also encode this same CDR3. This record belongs to a study of Ad26.COV2.S vaccination and SARS-CoV-2 variants. The treatment denotes: roughly 20 received Ad26.COV2.S at low or high dose, single or two shots; 5 received placebo; per-sample allocation not given. Collection of the samples took place on day 63 after the first injection of vaccine or placebo. Germline loops: CDR1 SGDLS, CDR2 YYNGEE. V gave up 3 bases and J gave up 3 bases, with 5 bases separating them. The CDR3 sequence is 12 residues long. This table comes from immunoSEQ multiplex PCR, and its TCRdb copy is limited to in-frame clones, with some not included. Of about 350,000 clones in the sample, 70% to 90% were seen once.

The sequences come from peripheral blood, collected in a trial of Ad26.COV2.S vaccine versus placebo. The chain links TRBV9 to TRBJ2-3, with D uncertain. This TCR derives from a person aged 18 to 59 who received the Ad26.COV2.S COVID-19 vaccine or a placebo. The CDR3 reads CASSATTDTQYF. The CDR3 nucleotides read TGTGCCAGCAGCGCAACGACAGATACGCAGTATTTT. Based on the CDR3 plus reference TRBV9 and TRBJ2-3, the full variable domain is DSGVTQTPKHLITATGQRVTLRCSPRSGDLSVYWYQQSLDQGLQFLIQYYNGEERAKGNILERFSAQQFPDLHSELNLSSLELGDSALYFCASSATTDTQYFGPGTRLTVL.